This T cell receptor (beta chain) was documented in a study of radiotherapy plus CTLA-4 blockade in lung cancer. Study-wide results and limits: Clones of tumor-derived TCRs expanded in blood after radiotherapy plus ipilimumab.

On this clone itself: What it recognizes is unknown.

The table came from immunoSEQ multiplex PCR; TCRdb's copy has only in-frame clones and leaves some out. Counted here are some 110,000 clones, over 75% occurring once; the ten biggest clones make up 2.4%. Focal radiation and CTLA-4 blockade (ipilimumab) were tested in chemo-refractory metastatic non-small-cell lung cancer patients. Trimming cost V 4 bases and J 0 bases, with 10 bases left between them. The germline V gene encodes CDR1 SNHLY and CDR2 FYNNEI. The CDR3 loop spans 16 amino acids. The V call is TRBV2, the J call TRBJ1-6; D ambiguous. The sample was peripheral blood, taken from a patient treated with radiotherapy plus ipilimumab. The TCR comes from a human donor with non-small cell lung cancer that progressed on radiotherapy plus ipilimumab. Some clones in this sample may be carry-over from other donors' samples. The CDR3 DNA reads as TGTGCCAGCAGTGGGCTGGGCAGCTCCTATAATTCACCCCTCCACTTT. Translation: CASSGLGSSYNSPLHF.